What follows describes a single TCR beta chain. This sample was included in a study of blood T cell repertoires in COVID-19. Overall study: The United States, Italy and Spain provided the acute and convalescent COVID-19 samples. Nucleic acid was either cDNA or gDNA, and it came from T cells, B-cell-depleted T cells, or PBMCs.

Authors' data handling: Amplification with reference gene primers provided the estimates of nucleated cell counts. Using immunoSEQ multiplex PCR, the repertoire was profiled, and TCRdb retains in-frame clones only, with some absent. V, J and clone size derive from that table, while D and trimming were established from the DNA sequence. Among about 35,000 clones listed, 80% to 90% were seen once. J was trimmed by 2 bases and V by 10 bases; bases with no gene match: 7. This CDR3 has 13 amino acids. Germline CDR1 and CDR2: KGHSH and LQKENI. The sequencing input was peripheral blood. The source is a human donor in a cohort sampled during active or convalescent COVID-19. The donor label of this sample is uncertain. The V and J genes are TRBV18 and TRBJ1-1, with 7 bases lining up with TRBD1. CDR3 coding DNA: TGTGCCACCCAACAGGGGCCCAACACTGAAGCTTTCTTT. Its translation: CATQQGPNTEAFF.